This TCR beta chain emerged from a study of blood T cell repertoires in COVID-19. In the study overall: Material from acute and convalescent COVID-19 was sourced from the United States, Italy and Spain. From T cells, B-cell-depleted T cells, or PBMCs came the material, which was cDNA or gDNA.

Source study methods: Reference gene primer amplification gave nucleated cell count estimates. Profiling relied on immunoSEQ multiplex PCR, and the TCRdb table lists in-frame clones only, not all of them. That table gives V, J and clone size, and the DNA gave D and trimming. The table lists more than 65,000 clones, 79% of them singletons. The ends were cut back, 5 bases at V and 5 bases at J, with 12 bases in the middle. Germline V lookup: CDR1 LNHDA, CDR2 SQIVND (reference sequence). The CDR3 sequence is 13 residues long. The sample taken for sequencing was peripheral blood. The sequence was obtained from a woman aged 60-70 years with acute or convalescent COVID-19. The chain employs TRBV19 and TRBJ1-1; possible D gene TRBD1, 5 bases. The CDR3 protein is CASSVRRVTEAFF. The CDR3 nucleotides are TGTGCCAGTAGTGTCCGCAGGGTGACTGAAGCTTTCTTT.